A selection of T cell receptor beta chains follows, all from one sample in a study of blood T cell repertoires in COVID-19. The table came from immunoSEQ multiplex PCR; TCRdb's copy has only in-frame clones and leaves some out. The data contain 200,000 to 250,000 clones, 83% of them singletons. The sequenced material came from PBMCs or T cells enriched from blood (not recorded which). The receptors were gathered from a woman aged 40-49 years who had been exposed to COVID-19. The CDR3 runs from the conserved cysteine through the conserved F or W. The order of the fields is V gene, D gene, J gene, clone size, CDR3 protein, CDR3 DNA. The D gene is left open where the match is weak. Clone size is not always given. Where it is, it says once, few, many or a class for expanded clones.

v_call: TRBV19; d_call: NA; j_call: TRBJ1-2; clone_size: NA; cdr3_aa: CASSIRSRTDYGYTF; cdr3_nt: TGTGCCAGTAGTATCCGTTCCCGAACTGACTATGGCTACACCTTC
v_call: TRBV5-1; d_call: TRBD1; j_call: TRBJ2-2; clone_size: NA; cdr3_aa: CASNPLTGANTGELFF; cdr3_nt: TGCGCCAGCAACCCCCTTACAGGGGCGAACACCGGGGAGCTGTTTTTT
v_call: TRBV7-2; d_call: NA; j_call: TRBJ1-1; clone_size: NA; cdr3_aa: CASSYRQEAFF; cdr3_nt: TGTGCCAGCAGCTACCGACAGGAAGCTTTCTTT
v_call: TRBV2; d_call: NA; j_call: TRBJ2-7; clone_size: many; cdr3_aa: CASKTVYEQYF; cdr3_nt: TGTGCCAGTAAGACAGTGTACGAGCAGTACTTC
v_call: TRBV6-1; d_call: NA; j_call: TRBJ2-7; clone_size: NA; cdr3_aa: CASSELEGYEQYF; cdr3_nt: TGTGCCAGCAGTGAACTGGAGGGCTACGAGCAGTACTTC
v_call: TRBV21-1; d_call: NA; j_call: TRBJ2-7; clone_size: NA; cdr3_aa: CASSKARGQEQYF; cdr3_nt: TGTGCCAGCAGCAAGGCGCGGGGCCAAGAGCAGTACTTC
v_call: TRBV29-1; d_call: NA; j_call: TRBJ1-2; clone_size: NA; cdr3_aa: CSVGGGDYGYTF; cdr3_nt: TGCAGCGTTGGTGGAGGGGACTATGGCTACACCTTC
v_call: TRBV5-6; d_call: NA; j_call: TRBJ2-3; clone_size: NA; cdr3_aa: CASSLGPRFGDTQYF; cdr3_nt: TGTGCCAGCAGCTTGGGGCCTAGGTTCGGAGATACGCAGTATTTT
v_call: TRBV5-1; d_call: TRBD1; j_call: TRBJ1-1; clone_size: NA; cdr3_aa: CASSPRTGAGTEAFF; cdr3_nt: TGCGCCAGCAGCCCTAGGACAGGGGCAGGGACTGAAGCTTTCTTT
v_call: TRBV6-1; d_call: NA; j_call: TRBJ1-2; clone_size: NA; cdr3_aa: CASSDTPEIYGYTF; cdr3_nt: TGTGCCAGCAGTGATACTCCCGAGATTTATGGCTACACCTTC
v_call: TRBV7-2; d_call: TRBD1; j_call: TRBJ2-7; clone_size: NA; cdr3_aa: CASSPRQGANYEQYF; cdr3_nt: TGTGCCAGCAGCCCCCGTCAGGGGGCAAACTACGAGCAGTACTTC
v_call: TRBV18; d_call: NA; j_call: TRBJ1-3; clone_size: NA; cdr3_aa: CASSPPYSTSGNTIYF; cdr3_nt: TGTGCCAGCTCACCACCGTACAGTACCTCTGGAAACACCATATATTTT
v_call: TRBV14; d_call: TRBD1; j_call: TRBJ1-3; clone_size: NA; cdr3_aa: CASSLLGQGNGNTIYF; cdr3_nt: TGTGCCAGCAGCCTCTTGGGACAGGGTAACGGAAACACCATATATTTT
v_call: TRBV3-1/TRBV3-2; d_call: NA; j_call: TRBJ1-4; clone_size: once; cdr3_aa: CASSAQRPGKEKLFF; cdr3_nt: TGTGCCAGCAGCGCACAACGCCCGGGAAAGGAAAAACTGTTTTTT
v_call: TRBV2; d_call: TRBD1; j_call: TRBJ1-2; clone_size: NA; cdr3_aa: CASTTGDGYGYTF; cdr3_nt: TGTGCCAGCACCACAGGGGATGGCTATGGCTACACCTTC
v_call: TRBV5-1; d_call: TRBD1; j_call: TRBJ1-3; clone_size: NA; cdr3_aa: CASSLGQGGGNTIYF; cdr3_nt: TGCGCCAGCAGCTTAGGACAGGGTGGAGGAAACACCATATATTTT
v_call: TRBV6-2/TRBV6-3; d_call: NA; j_call: TRBJ2-1; clone_size: NA; cdr3_aa: CASSYLTASQFF; cdr3_nt: TGTGCCAGCAGTTACCTGACAGCCTCGCAGTTCTTC
v_call: TRBV28; d_call: NA; j_call: TRBJ1-2; clone_size: NA; cdr3_aa: CASSPVLGGGGYTF; cdr3_nt: TGTGCCAGCAGCCCTGTTCTTGGGGGAGGAGGCTACACCTTC
v_call: TRBV5-1; d_call: TRBD1; j_call: TRBJ2-2; clone_size: NA; cdr3_aa: CASRIGQGANGELFF; cdr3_nt: TGCGCCAGTAGAATCGGACAGGGGGCGAACGGGGAGCTGTTTTTT
v_call: TRBV10-1; d_call: NA; j_call: TRBJ2-7; clone_size: few; cdr3_aa: CASSKEGVPLTYEQYF; cdr3_nt: TGCGCCAGCAGCAAAGAGGGGGTCCCCCTCACCTACGAGCAGTACTTC
v_call: TRBV19; d_call: NA; j_call: TRBJ2-5; clone_size: NA; cdr3_aa: CASSQEDSSGETQYF; cdr3_nt: TGTGCCAGTAGTCAAGAGGACAGCTCGGGGGAGACCCAGTACTTC
v_call: TRBV2; d_call: TRBD1; j_call: TRBJ1-2; clone_size: many; cdr3_aa: CASSYMGQGYGYTF; cdr3_nt: TGTGCCAGCAGTTATATGGGACAGGGTTATGGCTACACCTTC
v_call: TRBV25-1; d_call: NA; j_call: TRBJ1-2; clone_size: NA; cdr3_aa: CASSQGAGLNYGYTF; cdr3_nt: TGTGCCAGCAGCCAAGGGGCCGGGTTGAACTATGGCTACACCTTC
v_call: TRBV2; d_call: TRBD1; j_call: TRBJ2-1; clone_size: NA; cdr3_aa: CASSGTATYNEQFF; cdr3_nt: TGTGCCAGCTCTGGGACAGCAACTTACAATGAGCAGTTCTTC
v_call: TRBV5-6; d_call: TRBD2; j_call: TRBJ2-5; clone_size: NA; cdr3_aa: CASSFRSGGRETQYF; cdr3_nt: TGTGCCAGCAGCTTTCGGAGCGGGGGGAGGGAGACCCAGTACTTC